This record concerns one T cell receptor (beta chain) sequence. The data are from a study of cytomegalovirus exposure and HLA in healthy donors. Researchers ran the PCR with 60 Vbeta and 13 Jbeta primers. Original analysis: The authors later counted 70 million to 80 million unique TCR beta chains, some 11 million of them shared. Profiling relied on immunoSEQ multiplex PCR, and the TCRdb table lists in-frame clones only, not all of them. The V and J calls and clone size were taken over from that table, and D and trimming were inferred from the DNA. There are over 250,000 clones in the sample; more than 80% occur only once, and less than 4.5% lies in the top ten. From germline, CDR1 is MNHEY and CDR2 SMNVEV (reference sequence). V trimming: 1 base; J trimming: 6 bases; junction bases outside the gene matches: 5. The CDR3 runs to 15 residues.

The V and J genes are TRBV27 and TRBJ2-7; TRBD1 matches at 11 bases. The sequenced material came from PBMCs. The receptor's source is a middle-aged man in good health and CMV-seropositive. This chain's CDR3 is CASSLWTGGSGEQYF. DNA of the CDR3: TGTGCCAGCAGTTTATGGACAGGGGGCTCCGGCGAGCAGTACTTC.